The TCR beta chain under discussion was sequenced for a study of monozygotic twins with inflammatory bowel disease. From germline, CDR1 is SQVTM and CDR2 ANQGSEA. The CDR3 contains 13 residues. TCRdb re-called the 5' RACE reads; every CDR3 protein appears as one record, without DNA. In all, the sample yields about 150,000 distinct CDR3 sequences. The chain uses TRBV29-1 and TRBJ1-5; without DNA, the TCRdb call of TRBD1 cannot be checked. This receptor was identified in a human donor with ulcerative colitis or Crohn's disease, or a healthy co-twin of an affected twin (not recorded which). Sequenced: blood. The CDR3 here is CSGDRGSNQPQHF.